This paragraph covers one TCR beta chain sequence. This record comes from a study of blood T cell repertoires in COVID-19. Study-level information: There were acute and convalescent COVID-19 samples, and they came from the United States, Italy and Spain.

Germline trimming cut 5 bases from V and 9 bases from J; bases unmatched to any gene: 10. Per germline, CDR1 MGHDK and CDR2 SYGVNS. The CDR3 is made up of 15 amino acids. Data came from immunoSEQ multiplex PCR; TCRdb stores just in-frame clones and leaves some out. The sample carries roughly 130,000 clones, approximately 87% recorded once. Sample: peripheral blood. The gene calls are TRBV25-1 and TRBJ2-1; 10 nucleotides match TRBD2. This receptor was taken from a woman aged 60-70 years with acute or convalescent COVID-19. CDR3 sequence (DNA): TGTGCCAGCAGTAACGCAGGGACTAGCGTTGGTGAGCAGTTCTTC. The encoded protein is CASSNAGTSVGEQFF.